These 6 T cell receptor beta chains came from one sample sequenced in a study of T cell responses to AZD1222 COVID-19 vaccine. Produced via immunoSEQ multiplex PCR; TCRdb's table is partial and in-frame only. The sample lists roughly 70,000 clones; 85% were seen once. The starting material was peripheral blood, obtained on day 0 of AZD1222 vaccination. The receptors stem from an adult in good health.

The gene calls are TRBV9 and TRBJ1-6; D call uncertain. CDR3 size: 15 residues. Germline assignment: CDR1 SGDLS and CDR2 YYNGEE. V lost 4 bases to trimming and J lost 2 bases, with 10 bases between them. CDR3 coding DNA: TGTGCCAGCAGCCCCACGGAGGCCTATAATTCACCCCTCCACTTT. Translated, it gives CASSPTEAYNSPLHF.

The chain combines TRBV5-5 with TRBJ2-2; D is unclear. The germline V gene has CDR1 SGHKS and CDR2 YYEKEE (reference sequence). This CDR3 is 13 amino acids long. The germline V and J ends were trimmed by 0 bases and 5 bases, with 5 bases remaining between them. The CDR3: CASSLAVTGELFF. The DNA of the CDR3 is TGTGCCAGCAGCTTGGCCGTGACCGGGGAGCTGTTTTTT.

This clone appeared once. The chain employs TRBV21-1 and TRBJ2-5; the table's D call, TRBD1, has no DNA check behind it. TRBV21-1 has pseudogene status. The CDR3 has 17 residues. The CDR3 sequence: CASSKGSETGGSETQYF. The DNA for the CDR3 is TGTGCCAGCAGCAAAGGGAGCGAGACAGGGGGCTCAGAGACCCAGTACTTC.

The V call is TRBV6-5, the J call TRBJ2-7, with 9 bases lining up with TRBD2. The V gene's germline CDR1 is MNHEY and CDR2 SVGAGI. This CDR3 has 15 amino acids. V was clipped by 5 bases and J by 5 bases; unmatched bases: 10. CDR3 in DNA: TGTGCCAGCAGTACAGGGGCGGGAGGGCCCCACGAGCAGTACTTC. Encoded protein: CASSTGAGGPHEQYF.

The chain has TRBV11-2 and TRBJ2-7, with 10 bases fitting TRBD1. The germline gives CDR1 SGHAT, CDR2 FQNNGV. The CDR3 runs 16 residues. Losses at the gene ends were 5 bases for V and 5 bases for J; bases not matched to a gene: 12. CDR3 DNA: TGTGCCAGCAGCACCCGGGGTAGGACAGGGGGACACGAGCAGTACTTC. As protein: CASSTRGRTGGHEQYF.

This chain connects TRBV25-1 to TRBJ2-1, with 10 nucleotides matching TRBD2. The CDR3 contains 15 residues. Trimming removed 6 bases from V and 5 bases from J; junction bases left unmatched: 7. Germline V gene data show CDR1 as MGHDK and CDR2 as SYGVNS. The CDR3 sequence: CASRPWLAGDNEQFF. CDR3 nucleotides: TGTGCCAGCAGACCATGGCTAGCGGGGGACAATGAGCAGTTCTTC.